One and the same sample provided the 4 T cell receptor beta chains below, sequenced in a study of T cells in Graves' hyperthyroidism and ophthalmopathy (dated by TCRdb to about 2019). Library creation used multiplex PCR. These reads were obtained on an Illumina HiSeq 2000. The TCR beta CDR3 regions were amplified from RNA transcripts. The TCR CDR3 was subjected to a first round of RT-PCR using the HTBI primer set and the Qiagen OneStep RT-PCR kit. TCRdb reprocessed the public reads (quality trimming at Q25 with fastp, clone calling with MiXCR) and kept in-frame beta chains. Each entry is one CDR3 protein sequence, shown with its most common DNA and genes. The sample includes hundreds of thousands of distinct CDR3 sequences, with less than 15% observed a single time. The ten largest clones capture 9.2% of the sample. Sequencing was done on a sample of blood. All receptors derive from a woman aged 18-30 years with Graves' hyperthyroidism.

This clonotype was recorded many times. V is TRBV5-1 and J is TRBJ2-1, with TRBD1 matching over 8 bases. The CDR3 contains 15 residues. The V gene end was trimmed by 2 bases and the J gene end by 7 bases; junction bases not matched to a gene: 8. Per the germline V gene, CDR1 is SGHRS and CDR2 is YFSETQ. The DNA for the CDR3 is TGCGCCAGCAGCTTTACAGGGGGGTCTAGGAATGAGCAGTTCTTC. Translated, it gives CASSFTGGSRNEQFF. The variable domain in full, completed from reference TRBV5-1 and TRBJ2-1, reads KAGVTQTPRYLIKTRGQQVTLSCSPISGHRSVSWYQQTPGQGLQFLFEYFSETQRNKGNFPGRFSGRQFSNSRSEMNVSTLELGDSALYLCASSFTGGSRNEQFFGPGTRLTVL.

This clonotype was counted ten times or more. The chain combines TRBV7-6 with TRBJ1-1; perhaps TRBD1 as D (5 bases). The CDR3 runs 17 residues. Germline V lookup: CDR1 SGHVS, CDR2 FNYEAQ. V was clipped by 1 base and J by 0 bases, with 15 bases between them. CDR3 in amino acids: CASSLDPRDRMNTEAFF. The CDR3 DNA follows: TGTGCCAGCAGCTTAGATCCGCGAGACAGAATGAACACTGAAGCTTTCTTT.

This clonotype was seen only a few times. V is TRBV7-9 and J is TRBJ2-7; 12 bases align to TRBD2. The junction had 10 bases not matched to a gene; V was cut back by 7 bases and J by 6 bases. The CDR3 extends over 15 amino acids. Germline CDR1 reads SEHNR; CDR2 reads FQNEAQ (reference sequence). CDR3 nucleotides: TGTGCCAGCACCCTAGCGGGAGGGCCCCACTGCGAGCAGTACTTC. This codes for CASTLAGGPHCEQYF.

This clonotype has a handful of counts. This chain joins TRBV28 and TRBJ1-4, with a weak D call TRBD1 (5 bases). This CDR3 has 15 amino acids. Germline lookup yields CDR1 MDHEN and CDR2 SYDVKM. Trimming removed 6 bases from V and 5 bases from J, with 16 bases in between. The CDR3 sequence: CASRGETVPNEKLFF. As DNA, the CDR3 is TGTGCCAGCAGGGGGGAGACAGTCCCCAATGAAAAACTGTTTTTT.